These T cell receptor beta chains were read from a single sample in a study of T cell responses to AZD1222 COVID-19 vaccine. TCRdb's copy holds only in-frame clones and misses some; the assay was immunoSEQ multiplex PCR. The table lists 250,000 to 300,000 clones, 90% to 95% of them singletons. Sequenced here: peripheral blood, sampled 28 days after the second AZD1222 dose. These receptors were taken from an adult who received the AZD1222 COVID-19 vaccine. Both conserved end residues are part of each CDR3. The order of the fields is D gene, V gene, J gene, clone size, CDR3 DNA, CDR3 protein. A D gene is named only where the DNA matches it firmly. A clone size is listed for some rows: how often the clone was seen (once, few, many), or a class if it is expanded.

>.|TRBV9|TRBJ1-1|.
TGTGCCAGCGGACTAAAAGGGACTGAAGCTTTCTTT
CASGLKGTEAFF
>.|TRBV24-1|TRBJ1-4|.
TGTGCCACCAGTGACGGTAATGAAAAACTGTTTTTT
CATSDGNEKLFF
>TRBD2|TRBV30|TRBJ2-6|.
TGTGCCTCGGGAGGTGGGGATTATGGGGCCAACGTCCTGACTTTC
CASGGGDYGANVLTF
>TRBD1|TRBV6-8|TRBJ1-2|.
TGTGCCAGCGCCTCCCGGGACAGGGGGCTAAAAAACTATGGCTACACCTTC
CASASRDRGLKNYGYTF
>.|TRBV6-4|TRBJ1-1|.
TGTGCCAGCAGCCCCGTCGGGGGGATGGAGGCTTTCTTT
CASSPVGGMEAFF
>.|TRBV5-1|TRBJ2-7|.
TGCGCCAGCAGCCCCCGGGACGGCCACTACGAGCAGTACTTC
CASSPRDGHYEQYF
>.|TRBV6-1|TRBJ1-4|.
TGTGCCAGCAGTGAAGGGCAGGCCCCAAATGAAAAACTGTTTTTT
CASSEGQAPNEKLFF
>.|TRBV5-4|TRBJ1-2|.
TGTGCCAGCAGTTTGGCCGTGGGGCCTAGCTATGGCTACACCTTC
CASSLAVGPSYGYTF
>TRBD2|TRBV27|TRBJ2-5|.
TGTGCCAGCAGGGCTAGCGGACACTTGTTGTACTTC
CASRASGHLLYF
>.|TRBV6-5|TRBJ1-1|.
TGTGCCACCTATCCCCGGGACTGGGACTCTGCTTTCTTT
CATYPRDWDSAFF
>.|TRBV28|TRBJ1-1|once
TGTGCCAGCAGGCCCGAGAGCCAGCCGAACACTGAAGCTTTCTTT
CASRPESQPNTEAFF
>TRBD2|TRBV7-2|TRBJ2-1|.
TGTGCCAGCAGCTGGGGAGTAGCGGGAATTTCCTACAATGAGCAGTTCTTC
CASSWGVAGISYNEQFF
>TRBD2|TRBV2|TRBJ2-1|.
TGTGCCAGCATCGGGGGGGCCGAGGGGCTCAATGAGCAGTTCTTC
CASIGGAEGLNEQFF
>TRBD1|TRBV5-4|TRBJ1-2|few
TGTGCCAGCAGCTTTGCTACGACAGGGAACTATGGCTACACCTTC
CASSFATTGNYGYTF
>.|TRBV28|TRBJ2-7|.
TGTGCCAGCATCCCCACGGGGGCCCTCGAGCAGTACTTC
CASIPTGALEQYF
>.|TRBV6-6|TRBJ1-4|.
TGTGCCAGCAGTCCCTTGGGAGAAAAACTGTTTTTT
CASSPLGEKLFF
>.|TRBV11-2|TRBJ1-1|.
TGTGCCAGCAGCTTAGAGCCAGGGACGAACACTGAAGCTTTCTTT
CASSLEPGTNTEAFF
>.|TRBV5-6|TRBJ2-3|.
TGTGCCAGCAGCTTGGCCTTCGGAAGCACAGATACGCAGTATTTT
CASSLAFGSTDTQYF
>.|TRBV2|TRBJ2-2|.
TGTGCCAGCAGTGAAAAGATGCTCACTGCGGGCGGGGAGCTGTTTTTT
CASSEKMLTAGGELFF
>.|TRBV27|TRBJ2-7|.
TGTGCCAGCAGTCCCCTCGGGCTCACGTACGAGCAGTACTTC
CASSPLGLTYEQYF
>.|TRBV6-5|TRBJ2-7|.
TGTGCCAGCAGTTACCGGACAAAGTTTGACGAGCAGTACTTC
CASSYRTKFDEQYF
>.|TRBV6-6|TRBJ2-1|once
TGTGCCAGCAGTTTCGACTGGGCTGAACTCAATGAGCAGTTCTTC
CASSFDWAELNEQFF
>TRBD2|TRBV5-1|TRBJ2-7|few
TGCGCCAGCAGCCTTGATGGGGAGGGGTTCGAGCAGTACTTC
CASSLDGEGFEQYF
>.|TRBV5-1|TRBJ2-7|.
TGCGCCAGCAGCGACAACCTTAGCTCCTACGAGCAGTACTTC
CASSDNLSSYEQYF
>TRBD1|TRBV28|TRBJ1-2|.
TGTGCCAGCTTCCTGAGTACAGGGGGATTCTATGGCTACACCTTC
CASFLSTGGFYGYTF
>.|TRBV6-2/TRBV6-3|TRBJ2-7|.
TGTGCCAGCAGTGGCCCGGGTAGGACCTACGAGCAGTACTTC
CASSGPGRTYEQYF
>.|TRBV20-1|TRBJ2-7|.
TGCAGTGCTATGGACTTCCCGTGGCAGTACTTC
CSAMDFPWQYF
>.|TRBV11-2|TRBJ1-3|.
TGTGCCAGCAGCTTATTAGCCAACTCTGGAAACACCATATATTTT
CASSLLANSGNTIYF
>.|TRBV7-2|TRBJ2-1|.
TGTGCCAGCAGCTTAGGGGGTGAGCGGACTTACTACAATGAGCAGTTCTTC
CASSLGGERTYYNEQFF
>TRBD2|TRBV29-1|TRBJ2-1|.
TGCAGCGTTGAACCGGGGGGGATTAGCGGACACAATGAGCAGTTCTTC
CSVEPGGISGHNEQFF
>TRBD1|TRBV10-2|TRBJ1-5|.
TGCGCCAGCAGTGGACAGGGGGCTGGTCAGCCCCAGCATTTT
CASSGQGAGQPQHF
>.|TRBV25-1|TRBJ2-3|.
TGTGCCAGCAGCCCCCTAGACCTGTTTGAGGATACGCAGTATTTT
CASSPLDLFEDTQYF
>.|TRBV5-1|TRBJ2-3|.
TGCGCCAGCAGCCGTTCACGGGGCGATAGAGATACGCAGTATTTT
CASSRSRGDRDTQYF
>.|TRBV5-4|TRBJ2-5|.
TGTGCCAGCAGCTTACACCACACGGCCCCTCGCCAGTACTTC
CASSLHHTAPRQYF
>.|TRBV10-3|TRBJ1-3|.
TGTGCCATCAGTGAATACCGCTCTGGAAACACCATATATTTT
CAISEYRSGNTIYF
>.|TRBV5-5|TRBJ2-2|.
TGTGCCAGCTTCTTGGACACCGGGGAGCTGTTTTTT
CASFLDTGELFF
>.|TRBV3-1/TRBV3-2|TRBJ2-4|.
TGTGCCAGCAGTCTAACCACCCAGGGTACTCAGTACTTC
CASSLTTQGTQYF
>.|TRBV4-3|TRBJ1-2|.
TGCGCCAGCAGCCAACAAACCGGGACGGCCTATGGCTACACCTTC
CASSQQTGTAYGYTF
>TRBD1|TRBV6-6|TRBJ1-4|.
TGTGCCAGCAGTCGACAGGGTACCCTTGCAACTAATGAAAAACTGTTTTTT
CASSRQGTLATNEKLFF
>.|TRBV30|TRBJ1-3|.
TGTGCCTTTAGCCGGGCAGGTTCTGGAAACACCATATATTTT
CAFSRAGSGNTIYF
>.|TRBV27|TRBJ2-3|.
TGTGCCAGCAGTTTAAGTGTTGCTAGCACAGATACGCAGTATTTT
CASSLSVASTDTQYF
>.|TRBV3-1/TRBV3-2|TRBJ1-6|.
TGTGCCAGCAGCTGGAGGACTAATTCACCCCTCCACTTT
CASSWRTNSPLHF
>.|TRBV2|TRBJ2-5|.
TGTGCCAGCAGTGCACCGGGACACCAAGAGACCCAGTACTTC
CASSAPGHQETQYF
>.|TRBV20-1|TRBJ1-5|.
TGCAGTGCTAGTTGGGGCTCATACAGCAATCAGCCCCAGCATTTT
CSASWGSYSNQPQHF
>TRBD1|TRBV18|TRBJ2-7|.
TGTGCCAGCTCATCCTGGGACAGGGGAAGGGAGCAGTACTTC
CASSSWDRGREQYF
>.|TRBV28|TRBJ1-2|.
TGTGCCAGCAGTTTGATAACTAACTATGGCTACACCTTC
CASSLITNYGYTF
>.|TRBV19|TRBJ1-6|.
TGTGCCAGTATGGAAGGGAACGGCTATAATTCACCCCTCCACTTT
CASMEGNGYNSPLHF
>.|TRBV15|TRBJ1-1|.
TGTGCCACCAGCAGAGTCCGCTCGGGGGGGACTGAAGCTTTCTTT
CATSRVRSGGTEAFF
>.|TRBV3-1/TRBV3-2|TRBJ2-5|.
TGTGCCAGCAGCCAAGGGCTTAAACTAGTCTCAGTAAAGACCCAGTACTTC
CASSQGLKLVSVKTQYF
>TRBD1|TRBV29-1|TRBJ1-5|.
TGCAGCGCCCGGGACAGCGGCAATCAGCCCCAGCATTTT
CSARDSGNQPQHF
>.|TRBV30|TRBJ1-6|once
TGTGCCTGGAGTCCCCCTTGGGACATAGCACCCCTCCACTTT
CAWSPPWDIAPLHF
>TRBD2|TRBV4-3|TRBJ2-1|.
TGCGCCAGCAGCCCGGGGACTAGCGGACCGTACAATGAGCAGTTCTTC
CASSPGTSGPYNEQFF
>.|TRBV6-5|TRBJ2-1|.
TGTGCCAGCAGTTACTCCGGGAATGAGCAGTTCTTC
CASSYSGNEQFF